Shown below are 8 T cell receptor beta chains from a single sample sequenced in a study of cytomegalovirus exposure and HLA in healthy donors. Here immunoSEQ multiplex PCR was the method, and the copy in TCRdb shows in-frame clones only, minus some. The sample yields approximately 60,000 clones, 85% to 95% seen once. Sequenced sample: PBMCs. The receptors stem from a woman under 30 in good health and CMV-seronegative.

This clone was detected only once. The rearrangement uses TRBV21-1 and TRBJ2-7; whether TRBD2, the table's D call, matches the DNA was not checked. TRBV21-1 is listed as a pseudogene. The CDR3 is 16 amino acids. CDR3 DNA: TGTGCCAGCAGCCAGCGGACTAGCGGAAACCTTTACGAGCAGTACGTC. Translating gives CASSQRTSGNLYEQYV.

The V gene is TRBV23-1, the J gene TRBJ2-1, with TRBD1 matching over 11 bases. TRBV23-1 has ORF status, its function being uncertain. The CDR3 runs to 17 residues. Unmatched junction bases numbered 13, after V lost 6 bases and J lost 6 bases. The DNA for the CDR3 is TGCGCCAGCAGAAATAGGACAGGGGGCCTTTATAGCAATGAGCAGTTCTTC. Encoded protein: CASRNRTGGLYSNEQFF.

The V gene is TRBV9, the J gene TRBJ1-2; 7 bases are shared with TRBD1. Trimming cost V 3 bases and J 4 bases; bases outside gene matches: 9. CDR1 is SGDLS, CDR2 YYNGEE, per germline. The CDR3 extends over 15 amino acids. Here the CDR3 reads CASSAGPGTVYGYTF. The CDR3 DNA reads as TGTGCCAGCAGCGCTGGCCCCGGGACAGTCTATGGCTACACCTTC.

V is TRBV29-1 and J is TRBJ2-1, with D perhaps matching TRBD1 (6 bases). Germline CDR1 is SQVTM and CDR2 is ANQGSEA. This CDR3 comprises 19 residues. Trimming pared 5 bases from V and 8 bases from J, leaving 34 bases between. The CDR3 nucleotides are TGCAGCGTTCCCCAAGGAAGGGCCAGGGGTCTTTCAATGAGGGATGAGCAGTTCTTC. It encodes CSVPQGRARGLSMRDEQFF.

This clone showed up just once. V is TRBV19 and J is TRBJ1-5; D gene ambiguous. The CDR3 consists of 14 residues. Germline V gene data show CDR1 as LNHDA and CDR2 as SQIVND (reference sequence). The V end was cut by 4 bases, the J end by 16 bases, with 23 bases between. CDR3 loop: CASSTARTEFGLHF. CDR3 DNA sequence: TGTGCCAGTAGTACAGCCCGAACAGAGTTTGGTCTCCATTTT.

The chain has TRBV27 and TRBJ2-7; the D gene is possibly TRBD2 (7 bases). V dropped 2 bases and J dropped 5 bases, with 10 bases sitting between them. CDR3 length equals 13 residues. CDR1 is MNHEY and CDR2 is SMNVEV in the germline V gene (reference sequence). The CDR3 nucleotides are TGTGCCAGCAGTTTAGGGGGGGCCAACGAGCAGTACTTC. The encoded protein is CASSLGGANEQYF.

J is TRBJ2-1 and V is TRBV6-5, with D tentatively TRBD2 (6 bases). Looked up from germline, CDR1 is MNHEY and CDR2 is SVGAGI. V gave up 0 bases and J gave up 8 bases, with 8 bases separating them. This CDR3 is 13 amino acids long. The CDR3 DNA reads as TGTGCCAGCAGTTACTCATGGGGGGATGAGCAGTTCTTC. It yields the protein CASSYSWGDEQFF.

This clone was seen just once. CDR3 region: CASSATGSSPLHF. DNA of the CDR3: TGTGCCAGCAGTGCGACAGGGTCTTCGCCCCTCCACTTT. The rearrangement links TRBV2 to TRBJ1-6; 7 bases are a match to TRBD1. With V trimmed by 4 bases and J by 13 bases, 7 bases remained unmatched. The length of the CDR3 is 13 residues. Germline CDR1 reads SNHLY; CDR2 reads FYNNEI.